A single sample is the source of the 16 T cell receptor beta chains below, sequenced in a study of T cells in women clearing cervical HPV infection. The method was immunoSEQ multiplex PCR; TCRdb's version includes in-frame clones alone and lacks a portion of them. The table for this sample gives 45,000 to 55,000 clones. Sequenced: blood buffy coat. The receptors originated from a woman between 18 and 75 years old with a cervical HPV16 infection that either progressed to CIN3+ or cleared (not recorded which).

To note about this clone: The read ends 3 residues shy of where the CDR3 ends; the end is completed using the germline J gene. This chain links TRBV20-1 with TRBJ1-2, with 7 positions matching TRBD1. J gave up 7 bases and V 2 bases, and 13 bases lay outside the gene matches. Germline V gene data show CDR1 as DFQATT and CDR2 as SNEGSKA (reference sequence). The CDR3 runs 15 residues. CDR3 DNA (partial): TGCAGTGCTAGATCCCATCTGGGAGACAGGGCTGGC. Amino acids: CSARSHLGDRAG. The whole CDR3 reads CSARSHLGDRAGYTF.

A remark on this clone: The missing CDR3 end, 3 residues past where the read stops, is filled in from the germline J gene. This chain uses TRBV7-2 with TRBJ2-7; TRBD1 matches at 8 bases. Looked up from germline, CDR1 is SGHTA and CDR2 is FQGNSA. V shed 6 bases, J shed 4 bases, and the junction held 11 bases outside the gene matches. This CDR3 is 15 amino acids long. CDR3 DNA (partial): TGTGCCAGCAGTTATAGGACAGGGCGGGGTTACGAG. Translation gives CASSYRTGRGYE. The CDR3 reads in full as CASSYRTGRGYEQYF.

Turning to this clone: The read terminates 3 residues before the CDR3 end, so the remaining end is supplied by the germline J gene. This chain uses TRBV19 with TRBJ2-7; TRBD2 aligns across 13 bases. CDR3 length: 14 amino acids. Per germline, CDR1 LNHDA and CDR2 SQIVND (reference sequence). After removal of 10 bases from V and 6 bases from J, the junction contained 9 bases not matched to a gene. CDR3 DNA, as far as it was read: TGTGCCACTGGGAGGACTAGCGGGAGTCCCGAG. Translated: CATGRTSGSPE. The complete CDR3 protein is CATGRTSGSPEQYF.

About this clone: The read halts 3 residues ahead of the CDR3 end, with the missing end drawn from the germline J gene. J is TRBJ1-1 and V is TRBV20-1; D is perhaps TRBD1 (6 bases). The V end was cut by 0 bases, the J end by 4 bases, with 9 bases between. Germline V gene sequence: CDR1 DFQATT, CDR2 SNEGSKA (reference sequence). The CDR3 spans 13 residues. The part of the CDR3 DNA that was read is TGCAGTGCTAGAGACCAGGGGTTCACTGAA. Protein: CSARDQGFTE. The entire CDR3 protein reads CSARDQGFTEAFF.

The part of the CDR3 DNA that was read is TGTGCCAGCAGCGATGGGACTAGATACAATGAG. It is translated as CASSDGTRYNE. The full CDR3 protein reads CASSDGTRYNEQFF. The rearrangement links TRBV9 to TRBJ2-1, with 8 bases lining up with TRBD2. The DNA ends 3 residues before the CDR3 does, and the rest of the CDR3 is filled in from the germline J gene. This CDR3 region has 14 residues. J was trimmed by 4 bases and V by 3 bases; bases with no gene match: 3. Germline CDR1 is SGDLS and CDR2 is YYNGEE.

Comment on this clone: The CDR3 end is not reached by the read, which stops 3 residues before it; the germline J gene fills it in. The chain couples TRBV28 to TRBJ1-2; 9 bases map to TRBD1. Germline V gene data show CDR1 as MDHEN and CDR2 as SYDVKM. V shed 4 bases and J 6 bases; nucleotides not matched to a gene: 9. The CDR3 contains 15 residues. CDR3 sequence reads: CASSSYGTGRDGYTF. CDR3 bases read: TGTGCCAGCAGTTCCTATGGGACAGGGAGGGATGGC.

Of note for this clone: The read falls 3 residues short of the CDR3 end, and the missing part is taken from the germline J gene. V and J are TRBV5-1 and TRBJ1-6; tentative D call: TRBD1 (6 bases). V lost 4 bases to trimming and J lost 7 bases, with 15 bases between them. The CDR3 contains 15 residues. Looked up from germline, CDR1 is SGHRS and CDR2 is YFSETQ. The sequenced CDR3 bases are TGCGCCAGCAGCCTGGTACAGGGAGAGAATTCACCC. Residues: CASSLVQGENSP. The full CDR3 sequence reads CASSLVQGENSPLHF.

In regard to this clone: Read coverage stops 3 residues before the CDR3 terminus; the germline J gene supplies the remainder. The V call is TRBV5-6, the J call TRBJ1-5; D possibly corresponds to TRBD1 (5 bases). The germline V gene has CDR1 SGHDT and CDR2 YYEEEE. This CDR3 spans 14 amino acids. Trimming shortened V by 0 bases and J by 6 bases, and 10 bases separated the two germline ends. CDR3 in amino acids: CASSLATGSQPQHF. The part of the CDR3 DNA that was read is TGTGCCAGCAGCTTGGCCACAGGCTCTCAGCCC.

As to this clone: The CDR3 end lies 3 residues beyond the end of the read and is filled in from the germline J gene. This rearrangement joins TRBV5-1 to TRBJ2-1, with 9 bases aligning to TRBD2. The CDR3 extends over 13 amino acids. Germline CDR1 is SGHRS and CDR2 is YFSETQ. The V and J ends lost 2 bases and 6 bases, in that order; junction bases with no gene match: 0. CDR3 loop: CASSLAGGNEQFF. The part of the CDR3 DNA that was read is TGCGCCAGCAGCTTAGCGGGAGGCAATGAG.

As regards this clone: The read terminates 3 residues ahead of where the CDR3 ends, so the germline J gene completes it. The chain couples TRBV12-3 or TRBV12-4 to TRBJ2-7; a possible D gene is TRBD1 (6 bases). V was clipped by 6 bases and J by 1 base, with 10 bases between them. CDR3 size: 13 residues. CDR3: CASRGQGSYEQYF. The sequenced part of the CDR3 DNA is TGTGCCAGCAGGGGTCAGGGGTCCTACGAG.

About this clone itself: The read comes to an end 3 residues before the CDR3 does, leaving the germline J gene to fill in the end. This chain links TRBV20-1 with TRBJ2-7, with D possibly matching TRBD1 (5 bases). V gave up 0 bases and J gave up 3 bases, with 15 bases separating them. CDR3 length: 15 residues. Germline V gives CDR1 DFQATT, CDR2 SNEGSKA (reference sequence). The part of the CDR3 DNA that was read is TGCAGTGCTAGAGATGTCAGGGTATCGCACTACGAG. This codes for CSARDVRVSHYE. The CDR3 in its entirety is CSARDVRVSHYEQYF.

On this clone itself: The read halts 3 residues ahead of the CDR3 end, with the missing end drawn from the germline J gene. The V gene is TRBV19, the J gene TRBJ1-1, with 7 bases that match TRBD1. V shed 4 bases and J 7 bases; nucleotides not matched to a gene: 9. The CDR3 covers 14 residues. CDR1 and CDR2 from the germline V gene are LNHDA and SQIVND (reference sequence). The DNA read from the CDR3 is TGTGCCAGTAGTACCCACAGGGGCGGCCTTGAA. It is translated as CASSTHRGGLE. The whole CDR3 region reads CASSTHRGGLEAFF.

As to this clone: The CDR3 is cut off 3 residues early in the read; its end comes from the germline J gene. This chain joins TRBV7-6 and TRBJ2-1; TRBD1 matches at 8 bases. This CDR3 contains 12 residues. V lost 5 bases, J lost 8 bases, and 2 bases stayed unmatched. From germline, CDR1 is SGHVS and CDR2 FNYEAQ. This CDR3 reads CASSMTGDEQFF. The sequenced part of the CDR3 DNA is TGTGCCAGCAGCATGACAGGGGATGAG.

With respect to this clone: The CDR3 end falls 3 residues outside the read, so it is completed with the germline J gene. The V and J genes are TRBV5-1 and TRBJ1-2, with D uncertain. The CDR3 consists of 13 residues. Germline CDR1 is SGHRS and CDR2 is YFSETQ. The CDR3 protein is CASSLGSTEGYTF. The part of the CDR3 DNA that was read is TGCGCCAGCAGCTTGGGATCTACAGAGGGC.

With regard to this clone: The read comes to an end 3 residues before the CDR3 does, leaving the germline J gene to fill in the end. The chain couples TRBV4-2 to TRBJ2-1; possibly TRBD1 for D (7 bases). Germline V lookup: CDR1 LGHNA, CDR2 YNFKEQ. The CDR3 length is 16 residues. The V gene lost 4 bases and the J gene lost 9 bases, with 22 bases spanning the gap. The CDR3 region is CASSRGTVGMGSEQFF. The sequenced part of the CDR3 DNA is TGTGCCAGCAGCCGCGGGACAGTGGGAATGGGTAGTGAG.

With respect to this clone: The observed sequence ends 3 residues before the CDR3 terminus, with the missing tail filled in from the germline J gene. This sequence joins TRBV29-1 and TRBJ2-1, with 8 bases fitting TRBD2. The CDR3 has 15 residues. The V gene end was trimmed by 4 bases and the J gene end by 6 bases; junction bases not matched to a gene: 11. Germline lookup yields CDR1 SQVTM and CDR2 ANQGSEA. The CDR3 sequence is CSVAPSLAATNEQFF. The covered CDR3 bases are TGCAGCGTTGCCCCCTCACTAGCGGCCACCAATGAG.